This TCR beta chain was sequenced for a study of T cells in tumors after PD-1 blockade. TCRdb's copy holds only in-frame clones and misses some; the assay was immunoSEQ multiplex PCR. The profile shows roughly 9,300 clones, 67% of them singletons. The germline CDR1 and CDR2 sequences are MDHEN and SYDVKM. V was trimmed by 7 bases and J by 8 bases, leaving 21 bases between them. The CDR3 is made up of 15 amino acids. This clone was detected only a few times. V gene TRBV28 combines with J gene TRBJ2-1; D is uncertain. The sequenced sample was tumor tissue, obtained after anti-PD-1 treatment. The source is a human donor with basal cell carcinoma. The CDR3 bases are TGTGCCAGCACCGATCGGGTTCCTTTCGGCCATGAGCAGTTCTTC. It codes for CASTDRVPFGHEQFF. Using reference TRBV28 and TRBJ2-1 for the parts outside the CDR3, the full variable domain is DVKVTQSSRYLVKRTGEKVFLECVQDMDHENMFWYRQDPGLGLRLIYFSYDVKMKEKGDIPEGYSVSREKKERFSLILESASTNQTSMYLCASTDRVPFGHEQFFGPGTRLTVL.